These T cell receptor beta chains were read from a single sample in a study of T cells in localized non-small cell lung cancer. The protocol was immunoSEQ multiplex PCR, while the TCRdb copy is restricted to in-frame clones and leaves out a portion. Among under 55,000 clones, 60% to 85% were seen once, and the ten largest hold about 4.6%. The sequencing here drew on PBMCs, taken before any cancer treatment. The receptors originated from a woman aged 35-70 years with stage II lung adenocarcinoma. The conserved cysteine and the conserved F or W are not part of the CDR3 here. Fields, in order: J gene, V gene, CDR3 protein.

j_gene: TRBJ1-1; v_gene: TRBV9; CDR3aa: ASSSLSPGGQRAF
j_gene: TRBJ2-2; v_gene: TRBV5-4; CDR3aa: ASSLEMGGRTGELF
j_gene: TRBJ1-5; v_gene: TRBV4-2; CDR3aa: ASSQQTGASNQPQH
j_gene: TRBJ2-7; v_gene: TRBV7-1; CDR3aa: ASSLVGSGAQY
j_gene: TRBJ1-2; v_gene: TRBV5-3; CDR3aa: ASSFGRRNYGYT
j_gene: TRBJ2-7; v_gene: TRBV7-9; CDR3aa: ASSFLLGLPGQGTHEQY
j_gene: TRBJ2-1; v_gene: TRBV9; CDR3aa: ASSVEETWSGGGYNEQF
j_gene: TRBJ2-2; v_gene: TRBV12-5; CDR3aa: ASKTGSGGFTGELF
j_gene: TRBJ1-5; v_gene: TRBV6-1; CDR3aa: AGGGTTYSNQPQH
j_gene: TRBJ1-5; v_gene: TRBV7-2; CDR3aa: ASSFIFGEGQPQH
j_gene: TRBJ2-5; v_gene: TRBV15; CDR3aa: ATSRKGETQY
j_gene: TRBJ2-7; v_gene: TRBV30; CDR3aa: AWSVGSISYEQY
j_gene: TRBJ2-2; v_gene: TRBV19; CDR3aa: ASSIISPGTGIIKAGELF
j_gene: TRBJ2-7; v_gene: TRBV7-3; CDR3aa: ASSPDRASYEQY
j_gene: TRBJ1-1; v_gene: TRBV30; CDR3aa: AWSAGDLTEAF
j_gene: TRBJ1-1; v_gene: TRBV6-1; CDR3aa: ASSAQRATEAF
j_gene: TRBJ2-3; v_gene: TRBV5-1; CDR3aa: ASSLGGPDTQY
j_gene: TRBJ1-3; v_gene: TRBV6-1; CDR3aa: ASSFQTGAGNTIY
j_gene: .; v_gene: TRBV2; CDR3aa: ASSDSSYEQY
j_gene: TRBJ2-7; v_gene: TRBV19; CDR3aa: ASQIQGGYYEQY
j_gene: TRBJ1-2; v_gene: TRBV29-1; CDR3aa: SVEVGGARGYGYT
j_gene: TRBJ1-5; v_gene: TRBV4-1; CDR3aa: ASSPGQSGRKPQH
j_gene: TRBJ1-5; v_gene: TRBV30; CDR3aa: AWSRPGPVQPQH
j_gene: TRBJ1-3; v_gene: TRBV5-1; CDR3aa: ASSLAESNPSRVRTSGNTIY
j_gene: TRBJ2-3; v_gene: TRBV2; CDR3aa: ASSAPGLAGSEGNTDTQY
j_gene: TRBJ2-7; v_gene: TRBV10-1; CDR3aa: ASSPAVNYEQY
j_gene: TRBJ1-5; v_gene: TRBV7-9; CDR3aa: ASSLVVGANNQPQH
j_gene: TRBJ1-2; v_gene: TRBV30; CDR3aa: AWSVLNRPNYGYT
j_gene: TRBJ1-3; v_gene: TRBV7-2; CDR3aa: ASSPIVGNTIY
j_gene: TRBJ1-1; v_gene: TRBV6-6; CDR3aa: ASSEGQGMNTEAF
j_gene: TRBJ1-1; v_gene: TRBV2; CDR3aa: ASRFAPLGANTEAF
j_gene: TRBJ2-7; v_gene: TRBV10-3; CDR3aa: AISESGSPYEQY
j_gene: TRBJ2-1; v_gene: TRBV4-3; CDR3aa: ASSRLRGSYNEQF
j_gene: TRBJ1-6; v_gene: TRBV27; CDR3aa: ASSLRWTGALLYNSPLH
j_gene: TRBJ1-2; v_gene: TRBV5-6; CDR3aa: ASSAGTVYGYT
j_gene: TRBJ1-2; v_gene: TRBV28; CDR3aa: ASSLSVYGYT
j_gene: TRBJ1-5; v_gene: TRBV7-8; CDR3aa: ASSLARSRSNQPQH
j_gene: TRBJ2-1; v_gene: TRBV19; CDR3aa: ASSTTSGGQYNEQF
j_gene: TRBJ2-5; v_gene: TRBV27; CDR3aa: ASRTGSTQY
j_gene: TRBJ2-7; v_gene: TRBV19; CDR3aa: ASRCLGDRGRSRYEQY